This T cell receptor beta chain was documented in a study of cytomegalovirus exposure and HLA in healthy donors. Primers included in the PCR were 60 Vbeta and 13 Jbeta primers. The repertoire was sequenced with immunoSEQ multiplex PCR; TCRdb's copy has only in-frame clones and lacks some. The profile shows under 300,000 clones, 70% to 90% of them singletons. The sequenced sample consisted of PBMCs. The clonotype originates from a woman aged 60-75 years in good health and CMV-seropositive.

The CDR3 bases are TGTGCCAGCTCATCCGACAGGGGCAACACCATATATTTT. Translating gives CASSSDRGNTIYF. This rearrangement joins TRBV18 to TRBJ1-3, with 8 bases aligning to TRBD1. The CDR3 contains 13 residues. Trimming cost V 5 bases and J 7 bases; bases outside gene matches: 4. Germline values: CDR1 KGHSH, CDR2 LQKENI.